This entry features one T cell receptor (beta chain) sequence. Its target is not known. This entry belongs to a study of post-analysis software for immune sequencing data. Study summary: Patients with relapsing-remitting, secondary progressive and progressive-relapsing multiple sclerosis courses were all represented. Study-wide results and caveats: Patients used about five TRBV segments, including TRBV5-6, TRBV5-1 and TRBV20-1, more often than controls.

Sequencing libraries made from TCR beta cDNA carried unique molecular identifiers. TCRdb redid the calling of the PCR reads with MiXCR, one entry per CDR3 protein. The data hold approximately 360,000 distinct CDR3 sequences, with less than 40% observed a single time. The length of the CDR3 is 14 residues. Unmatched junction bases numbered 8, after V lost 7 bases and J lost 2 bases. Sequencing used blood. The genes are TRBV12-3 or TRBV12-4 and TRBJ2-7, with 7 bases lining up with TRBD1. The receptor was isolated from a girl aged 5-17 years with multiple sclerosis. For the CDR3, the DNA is TGTGCCAGCACCCTAGACAGGGAAACCTACGAGCAGTACTTC. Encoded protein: CASTLDRETYEQYF.